These 28 T cell receptor beta chains share one sample of origin, sequenced in a study of graft-versus-host responses after intestinal transplantation. Only in-frame clones appear in the TCRdb table, and some are missing; sequencing was by immunoSEQ multiplex PCR. The table records roughly 50,000 clones, roughly 89% of them present only once. Sequenced material: PBMCs, taken more than 650 days after intestinal transplant. These receptors originate from a human patient who received an intestinal transplant, so some T cells may come from the graft donor.

This rearrangement joins TRBV19 to TRBJ1-3; D uncertain. V lost 2 bases and J lost 2, with 10 bases in between. The length of the CDR3 is 15 residues. Germline CDR1 LNHDA, CDR2 SQIVND (reference sequence). Here the CDR3 DNA reads TGTGCCAGTAGTATACAATCGGGTACTGGAAACACCATATATTTT. The encoded protein is CASSIQSGTGNTIYF.

The rearrangement uses TRBV5-1 and TRBJ2-5, with 8 bases matching TRBD2. Germline V CDR1 and CDR2: SGHRS, YFSETQ. The CDR3 loop spans 15 amino acids. Trimming at V came to 4 bases and at J to 1 base, leaving 6 bases not matched to a gene. This CDR3 is CASSALTSGQETQYF. The CDR3 DNA reads TGCGCCAGCAGCGCCCTCACTAGCGGCCAAGAGACCCAGTACTTC.

The genes are TRBV6-5 and TRBJ1-1; D gene unclear. The V end lost 2 bases, the J end lost 3 bases, and 7 bases lay between the germline ends. The germline V gene has CDR1 MNHEY and CDR2 SVGAGI. This CDR3 has 13 amino acids. The CDR3 sequence: CASSYTEDTEAFF. The DNA of the CDR3 is TGTGCCAGCAGTTACACAGAGGACACTGAAGCTTTCTTT.

J is TRBJ2-2 and V is TRBV4-2, with 11 bases aligning to TRBD2. Germline V gives CDR1 LGHNA, CDR2 YNFKEQ. This CDR3 comprises 15 residues. The V and J ends lost 6 bases and 4 bases, in that order; junction bases with no gene match: 4. For the CDR3, the DNA is TGTGCCAGCAGTAGCGGGGGGGCCGGCACCGGGGAGCTGTTTTTT. This translates into CASSSGGAGTGELFF.

In its sample, this clone was seen once. CDR3 loop: CASSVGFGVNQPQHF. CDR3 in DNA: TGTGCCAGCAGCGTAGGATTCGGGGTCAATCAGCCCCAGCATTTT. The rearrangement uses TRBV9 and TRBJ1-5; D gene unclear. Trimming stripped 0 bases from V and 3 bases from J, with 10 bases between. Germline V gene lookup returns CDR1 SGDLS and CDR2 YYNGEE. CDR3 length: 15 amino acids.

The chain uses TRBV5-1 and TRBJ1-1, with D unresolved. Germline CDR1 reads SGHRS; CDR2 reads YFSETQ. CDR3 length: 14 residues. V dropped 6 bases and J dropped 2 bases, with 14 bases sitting between them. CDR3 DNA: TGCGCCAGCACTCCGGCGGGGAGTAACACTGAAGCTTTCTTT. Its translation is CASTPAGSNTEAFF. The full variable domain, in which reference TRBV5-1 and TRBJ1-1 provide the parts outside the CDR3, is KAGVTQTPRYLIKTRGQQVTLSCSPISGHRSVSWYQQTPGQGLQFLFEYFSETQRNKGNFPGRFSGRQFSNSRSEMNVSTLELGDSALYLCASTPAGSNTEAFFGQGTRLTVV.

Concerning this clone itself: Relative to the germline gene, one junction end is altered; a read error may explain this. The chain carries TRBV5-4 and TRBJ2-7; 8 bases fit TRBD2. Germline CDR1 and CDR2: SGHNT and YYREEE (reference sequence). The CDR3 sequence is 12 residues long. This CDR3 reads CASSSREGGKNF. In nucleotides, the CDR3 is TGTGCCAGCAGCTCCCGGGAGGGGGGAAAGAACTTC.

The J gene is TRBJ2-3, the V gene TRBV19; TRBD2 matches 13 bases. The germline CDR1 and CDR2 sequences are LNHDA and SQIVND (reference sequence). The CDR3 has 17 amino acids. Unmatched junction bases numbered 7, after V lost 5 bases and J lost 2 bases. The CDR3 DNA reads as TGTGCCAGTAGTCTGACTAGCGGGGGGCGGTACACAGATACGCAGTATTTT. Translated: CASSLTSGGRYTDTQYF.

This chain uses TRBV19 with TRBJ1-5; D gene unclear. The ends were cut back, 5 bases at V and 6 bases at J, with 11 bases in the middle. This CDR3 is built from 13 residues. Looked up from germline, CDR1 is LNHDA and CDR2 is SQIVND (reference sequence). The CDR3 reads CASSEGEAQPQHF. CDR3 nucleotides: TGTGCCAGTAGTGAGGGAGAGGCTCAGCCCCAGCATTTT.

This sequence joins TRBV7-9 and TRBJ1-4; no definite D call. The V gene lost 6 bases and the J gene lost 8 bases, with 16 bases spanning the gap. The V gene's germline CDR1 is SEHNR and CDR2 FQNEAQ (reference sequence). There are 14 residues in the CDR3. CDR3 region: CASSSAVSDEKLFF. The CDR3 nucleotides read TGTGCCAGCAGTTCAGCGGTCTCTGACGAAAAACTGTTTTTT.

The table lists this clone with a count of one. The chain couples TRBV11-2 to TRBJ2-1; D possibly uses TRBD1 or TRBD2 (5 bases each). V was clipped by 0 bases and J by 10 bases, with 10 bases between them. This CDR3 has 13 residues. The V gene's germline CDR1 is SGHAT and CDR2 FQNNGV. In DNA form, the CDR3 reads TGTGCCAGCAGCTTAGATAGGGGCGGGGAGCAGTTCTTC. Translating gives CASSLDRGGEQFF.

V and J are TRBV25-1 and TRBJ1-6; maybe TRBD1 (5 bases). V gave up 4 bases and J gave up 0 bases, with 13 bases separating them. This CDR3 is built from 17 residues. Germline CDR1 and CDR2: MGHDK and SYGVNS. This chain's CDR3 is CASSGNRISSYNSPLHF. For the CDR3, the DNA is TGTGCCAGCAGTGGAAACAGGATTAGCTCCTATAATTCACCCCTCCACTTT.

The genes are TRBV2 and TRBJ2-5; 9 positions agree with TRBD1. Germline lookup yields CDR1 SNHLY and CDR2 FYNNEI. V shed 6 bases, J shed 5 bases, and the junction held 7 bases outside the gene matches. The CDR3 loop spans 14 amino acids. CDR3 region: CASRWDREGETQYF. The CDR3 DNA sequence: TGTGCCAGCAGATGGGACAGGGAGGGGGAGACCCAGTACTTC.

The rearrangement uses TRBV15 and TRBJ1-1; unclear D gene. Deletions cut 0 bases from V and 5 bases from J, with 10 bases between. This CDR3 is built from 14 residues. Germline V gene lookup returns CDR1 LNHNV and CDR2 YYDKDF (reference sequence). Written as DNA, the CDR3 is TGTGCCACCAGCAGAGATCGCCAAGGAACTGAAGCTTTCTTT. Amino acids: CATSRDRQGTEAFF.

The V and J genes are TRBV7-8 and TRBJ2-5, with TRBD2 matching 7 bases. CDR3 size: 20 residues. Germline lookup yields CDR1 SGHVS and CDR2 FQNEAQ. Trimming cost V 2 bases and J 2 bases; bases outside gene matches: 20. The CDR3 DNA is TGTGCCAGCAGCTTACCCCGAGGGGCCAGCGGGGAGGCAAAACAAGAGACCCAGTACTTC. It encodes CASSLPRGASGEAKQETQYF.

The chain has TRBV12-5 and TRBJ2-7; tentative D call: TRBD1 (5 bases). Germline lookup yields CDR1 LGHNT and CDR2 FRNRAP. The CDR3 is 15 amino acids. Trimming pared 6 bases from V and 0 bases from J, leaving 15 bases between. CDR3 in DNA: TGTGCTAGTGGACTCGGCAGTACAGGCTCCTACGAGCAGTACTTC. Translation: CASGLGSTGSYEQYF.

The chain has TRBV5-3 and TRBJ1-6; D is uncertain. TRBV5-3 is designated an ORF whose function remains uncertain. V was cut by 4 bases and J by 13 bases, with 12 bases left in between. This CDR3 has 12 residues. Here the CDR3 DNA reads TGTGCCAGAAGCGACCATATTCCCCCCCTCCACTTT. This translates into CARSDHIPPLHF.

By proportion, this clone is medium-sized. The chain carries TRBV7-2 and TRBJ1-1; D unresolved. Trimming took off 1 base at V and 4 bases at J, with 7 bases between the two ends. The CDR3 sequence is 13 residues long. Germline CDR1 reads SGHTA; CDR2 reads FQGNSA. The CDR3 nucleotides read TGTGCCAGCAGCTTAGGGTTTTCCACTGAAGCTTTCTTT. This codes for CASSLGFSTEAFF.

V and J are TRBV5-1 and TRBJ1-4; no reliable D call. V lost 0 bases and J lost 7, with 7 bases in between. The CDR3 is 13 residues long. CDR1 SGHRS and CDR2 YFSETQ come from the germline V gene. The CDR3 nucleotides are TGCGCCAGCAGCTTGGAACAATTTGAAAAACTGTTTTTT. The encoded protein is CASSLEQFEKLFF.

In its sample, this clone was seen a few times. The chain is built from TRBV6-1 and TRBJ1-5; 7 bases line up with TRBD1. J was trimmed by 0 bases and V by 8 bases; bases with no gene match: 4. The CDR3 runs 14 residues. Germline values: CDR1 MNHNS, CDR2 SASEGT. As DNA, the CDR3 is TGTGCCAGCCTCCGGGACAGTAGCAATCAGCCCCAGCATTTT. Residues: CASLRDSSNQPQHF.

This clone was recorded only once. The chain employs TRBV6-6 and TRBJ1-2, with D tentatively TRBD1 (6 bases). Germline-derived CDR1 and CDR2 are MNHNY and SVGAGI (reference sequence). Deletions cut 8 bases from V and 8 bases from J, with 18 bases between. The CDR3 length is 13 residues. The CDR3 spells CASSNPQGLGYTF. The CDR3 bases are TGTGCCAGCTCCAACCCCCAGGGGCTCGGCTACACCTTC.

V and J are TRBV7-9 and TRBJ2-7, with TRBD1 as a possible D gene (6 bases). There are 15 residues in the CDR3. Germline-derived CDR1 and CDR2 are SEHNR and FQNEAQ (reference sequence). V was clipped by 4 bases and J by 2 bases, with 15 bases between them. The CDR3, as DNA: TGTGCCAGCAGCTCGGACAGAGACTCCCCCTACGAGCAGTACTTC. It yields the protein CASSSDRDSPYEQYF.

The chain links TRBV6-6 to TRBJ2-5, with D possibly called TRBD1 or TRBD2 (6 bases each). CDR1 and CDR2 from the germline V gene are MNHNY and SVGAGI (reference sequence). The length of the CDR3 is 16 residues. Deletions cut 6 bases from V and 3 bases from J, with 20 bases between. Written as DNA, the CDR3 is TGTGCCAGCAGCGTAGGGGGGCGAGGCGGCAAAGAGACCCAGTACTTC. Translated, it gives CASSVGGRGGKETQYF.

V gene TRBV12-5 combines with J gene TRBJ1-6; 7 bases are a match to TRBD1. The CDR3 is 14 residues long. Looked up from germline, CDR1 is LGHNT and CDR2 is FRNRAP. The CDR3 bases are TGTGCCCCTACCTCAGACAGGGCGACTTCACCCCTCCACTTT. This gives the protein CAPTSDRATSPLHF.

The rearrangement uses TRBV6-5 and TRBJ1-2; the D is unclear. V lost 6 bases to trimming and J lost 4 bases, with 18 bases between them. Germline CDR1 and CDR2: MNHEY and SVGAGI. The CDR3 length is 15 residues. The CDR3 protein is CASSPGSSAGYGYTF. The CDR3 bases are TGTGCCAGCAGCCCTGGCAGTAGCGCCGGCTATGGCTACACCTTC.

The chain combines TRBV30 with TRBJ1-3; no definite D call. CDR3 size: 15 residues. In germline, CDR1 is GTSNPN, CDR2 SVGIG (reference sequence). V dropped 3 bases and J dropped 0 bases, with 12 bases sitting between them. The DNA for the CDR3 is TGTGCCTGGAGCGTCAAACGGAGCTCTGGAAACACCATATATTTT. Translation gives CAWSVKRSSGNTIYF.

About this clone: One end of the junction varies from germline; a read error may be responsible. Additional DNA sequences in this sample encode the identical CDR3. This sequence joins TRBV10-2 and TRBJ2-7; the D gene could be TRBD1 or TRBD2 (5 bases each). The CDR3 loop spans 12 amino acids. The germline V gene encodes CDR1 WSHSY and CDR2 SAAADI. The CDR3 region has the DNA TGCGCCAGCAGTGGGCAGGGACGCGAGCAATACTTC. It is translated as CASSGQGREQYF.

The V gene is TRBV5-1, the J gene TRBJ1-1; D is unclear. The CDR3 extends over 13 amino acids. CDR1 is SGHRS, CDR2 YFSETQ, per germline. Trimming left V 4 bases short and J 0 bases short, with 7 bases between. The chain's CDR3 is CASSVLVNTEAFF. CDR3 nucleotides: TGCGCCAGCAGCGTGTTGGTGAACACTGAAGCTTTCTTT.